Listed below are T cell receptor beta chains from one sample, sequenced in a study of cytomegalovirus exposure and HLA in healthy donors. Some clones are missing from TCRdb's copy, which holds only in-frame ones; the method was immunoSEQ multiplex PCR. The table shows about 140,000 clones, with about 80% occurring only once. The sequencing input was PBMCs. The receptor set was obtained from a woman in her fifties or sixties in good health and CMV-seropositive. Both conserved end residues are trimmed from each CDR3. The D gene is left open where the match is weak.

TRBJ2-7 | TRBV5-1 | . | ASSFTGAGEQY
TRBJ2-3 | TRBV5-1 | TRBD2 | ASSFGLAGSGDTQY
. | TRBV19 | . | ATGGTPSYEQY
TRBJ1-2 | TRBV7-8 | TRBD1 | ASSLRTGGGYT
TRBJ2-1 | TRBV4-3 | TRBD2 | ASSLGLAGTVEQF
TRBJ2-7 | TRBV28 | TRBD2 | ASSFQGAGAPEQY
TRBJ1-1 | TRBV11-2 | . | ASSPSGTEAF
TRBJ1-5 | TRBV19 | TRBD1 | ASSPTGVNQPQH
TRBJ2-3 | TRBV19 | . | ASSMRDKDTQY
TRBJ2-7 | TRBV27 | TRBD2 | ASSSPSLAGYYEQY
TRBJ2-5 | TRBV29-1 | TRBD1 | SVTGGETQY
TRBJ2-7 | TRBV7-3 | TRBD1 | ASSLGTGGGEQY
TRBJ2-1 | TRBV4-3 | TRBD2 | ASSQDLAGKPYNEQF
TRBJ2-5 | TRBV7-9 | . | ASTTLVRETQY
TRBJ1-4 | TRBV7-9 | TRBD1 | ASSLDRVGGKLF
TRBJ1-2 | TRBV6-5 | TRBD1 | ASSHGQGENT
TRBJ2-3 | TRBV15 | . | ATSRELAASTDTQY
TRBJ2-2 | TRBV7-3 | TRBD1 | ASSLTGVTGELF
TRBJ2-1 | TRBV4-3 | . | ASSQVVGYNEQF
TRBJ2-7 | TRBV14 | TRBD2 | ASSPLGSGEYEQY
TRBJ1-5 | TRBV19 | TRBD1 | ASSLDRGQPQH
TRBJ2-5 | TRBV10-2 | . | ASSLSSKETQY
TRBJ2-5 | TRBV19 | TRBD1 | ASSIAGQGMKTQY
TRBJ2-7 | TRBV27 | TRBD2 | ASSLAPSGIEQY
TRBJ2-1 | TRBV28 | . | ASWQGNNEQF
TRBJ1-5 | TRBV19 | TRBD1 | ASTDRGAQSGQPQH
TRBJ2-1 | TRBV29-1 | TRBD2 | SVGDWGLAGANEQF
TRBJ1-4 | TRBV18 | TRBD1 | ASSRTQGKDEKLF
TRBJ2-7 | TRBV4-1 | TRBD2 | ASSQELAGPYEQY
TRBJ1-5 | TRBV6-1 | . | ASSEIGNRSPPQH
TRBJ2-7 | TRBV2 | TRBD2 | ASSEALLAGGEQY
TRBJ2-2 | TRBV5-1 | . | ASSDRRSPLGELF
TRBJ1-5 | TRBV28 | . | ASSSAAGQPQH
TRBJ2-7 | TRBV5-1 | TRBD1 | ASSWDRYEQY
TRBJ2-7 | TRBV5-1 | TRBD1 | ASSVMDRLYEQY
TRBJ1-4 | TRBV15 | TRBD1 | ATSRGNRGSEKLF
TRBJ2-1 | TRBV4-3 | . | ASSQSYRLSNEQF
TRBJ1-1 | TRBV29-1 | . | SVGLTGSTEAF
TRBJ1-1 | TRBV10-3 | TRBD1 | AISVDRGATEAF
TRBJ1-1 | TRBV11-2 | TRBD1 | ASSFGTGDLEAF
TRBJ1-4 | TRBV5-4 | TRBD1 | ASSFIQGESVDNEKLF
TRBJ1-2 | TRBV4-3 | . | ASSQDAQGWSYGYT
TRBJ1-5 | TRBV5-4 | . | ASSLDGGRGQPQH
TRBJ2-7 | TRBV5-1 | TRBD2 | ASSLEAGFSYEQY
TRBJ2-1 | TRBV7-9 | TRBD2 | ASSLSGRVFEQF
TRBJ2-7 | TRBV28 | . | ASREPSSYEQY
TRBJ2-3 | TRBV11-2 | . | ASSPQITDTQY
TRBJ1-3 | TRBV28 | . | ASSEVTGNTIY
TRBJ2-1 | TRBV13 | . | ASSHRALTYNEQF
TRBJ2-6 | TRBV19 | . | ASSIYGISGANVLT
TRBJ2-1 | TRBV18 | TRBD2 | ASSPPGLTYNEQF
TRBJ2-3 | TRBV9 | . | ASSFGTDTQY
TRBJ1-5 | TRBV28 | TRBD1 | ASSFRQGTQPQH
TRBJ2-7 | TRBV27 | TRBD2 | ASSKLAGVKYEQY
TRBJ1-2 | TRBV9 | TRBD1 | ASSAGQALGGYN